Listed below are T cell receptor beta chains from one sample, sequenced in a study of identical twins' blood T cells. TCRdb re-called the 5' RACE reads with MiXCR, one entry per CDR3 protein. The table has 300,000 to 450,000 distinct CDR3 sequences, around 30% seen once. The sequencing sample was made of PBMCs. The receptors come from a woman aged 18-49 years in good health. The CDR3 runs from the conserved cysteine through the conserved F or W. D genes are given only for firm matches. The listing skips clone size in some rows; elsewhere it reads once, few, many or a size class.

D | J | size | V | CDR3 | DNA
TRBD2 | TRBJ2-3 | few | TRBV27 | CASNSGTSSTDTQYF | TGTGCCAGCAACTCCGGGACTAGTTCAACAGATACGCAGTATTTT
TRBD2 | TRBJ2-7 | few | TRBV20-1 | CSLLGSGLAGSEQYF | TGCAGTCTTCTAGGGTCGGGACTAGCGGGATCCGAGCAGTACTTC
TRBD1 | TRBJ2-7 | NA | TRBV18 | CASSDRGEQYF | TGTGCCAGCTCAGACAGGGGCGAGCAGTACTTC
TRBD1 | TRBJ1-5 | NA | TRBV27 | CASSSNRGEQPQHF | TGTGCCAGCAGTTCGAACAGGGGAGAACAGCCCCAGCATTTT
NA | TRBJ1-1 | NA | TRBV27 | CASSLSAPQGAFF | TGTGCCAGCAGTTTAAGCGCTCCCCAGGGGGCTTTCTTT
NA | TRBJ1-5 | many | TRBV20-1 | CSAREEGDQPQHF | TGCAGTGCTAGAGAGGAGGGGGATCAGCCCCAGCATTTT
NA | TRBJ1-1 | NA | TRBV19 | CASQPYGTEAFF | TGTGCCAGTCAGCCCTACGGGACTGAAGCTTTCTTT
TRBD2 | TRBJ2-3 | few | TRBV29-1 | CSVGGTSSTDTQYF | TGCAGCGTGGGTGGGACTAGTTCTACAGATACGCAGTATTTT
NA | TRBJ1-4 | NA | TRBV29-1 | CGVEVFEKLFF | TGCGGCGTTGAAGTATTTGAAAAACTGTTTTTT
NA | TRBJ1-2 | NA | TRBV2 | CAGVGGHSNYGYTF | TGTGCCGGCGTAGGGGGTCATTCTAACTATGGCTACACCTTC
NA | TRBJ2-1 | few | TRBV25-1 | CASSALHDEQFF | TGTGCCAGCAGTGCTCTCCACGATGAGCAGTTCTTC
NA | TRBJ2-5 | few | TRBV3-1 | CASSQENSEETQYF | TGTGCCAGCAGCCAAGAAAACTCGGAAGAGACCCAGTACTTC
TRBD2 | TRBJ2-7 | NA | TRBV27 | CASSFRSGGPTYEQYF | TGTGCCAGCAGTTTCCGAAGCGGGGGGCCGACCTACGAGCAGTACTTC
NA | TRBJ1-1 | few | TRBV9 | CASSVARIGDTEAFF | TGTGCCAGCAGCGTAGCACGGATTGGGGACACTGAAGCTTTCTTT
NA | TRBJ2-1 | few | TRBV5-1 | CASTFSLGVHEQFF | TGCGCCAGCACGTTCAGTCTAGGTGTACATGAGCAGTTCTTC
NA | TRBJ2-7 | NA | TRBV11-2 | CARSLDPYGGGNYEQYF | TGTGCCCGCAGCTTAGATCCCTATGGTGGCGGGAACTACGAGCAGTACTTC
TRBD1 | TRBJ1-1 | NA | TRBV12-3/TRBV12-4 | CTSSSGTGVRTEAFF | TGTACCAGCAGTTCGGGGACAGGGGTGCGCACTGAAGCTTTCTTT
NA | TRBJ1-5 | few | TRBV12-3/TRBV12-4 | CASSLQRAQPQHF | TGTGCCAGCAGCCTCCAACGAGCCCAGCCCCAGCATTTT
NA | TRBJ1-2 | many | TRBV6-2/TRBV6-3 | CASSPQEGQKGYTF | TGTGCCAGCAGCCCCCAGGAGGGGCAAAAAGGCTACACCTTC
NA | TRBJ2-7 | NA | TRBV20-1 | CSARDLYGGETYEQYF | TGCAGTGCTAGAGATCTCTATGGCGGCGAAACCTACGAGCAGTACTTC
TRBD2 | TRBJ2-1 | NA | TRBV9 | CASSVDIAGGPYNEQFF | TGTGCCAGCAGCGTCGACATAGCGGGAGGACCCTACAATGAGCAGTTCTTC
TRBD1 | TRBJ2-5 | NA | TRBV27 | CASRKYDRGRETQYF | TGTGCCAGCAGAAAATATGACAGGGGGCGGGAGACCCAGTACTTC
NA | TRBJ1-1 | many | TRBV2 | CASSVYGGPNTEAFF | TGTGCCAGCAGTGTCTATGGGGGACCGAACACTGAAGCTTTCTTT
TRBD2 | TRBJ2-1 | NA | TRBV6-2/TRBV6-3 | CASSKSGRAGNEQFF | TGTGCCAGCAGTAAGAGCGGGAGGGCCGGCAATGAGCAGTTCTTC
NA | TRBJ1-5 | NA | TRBV12-3/TRBV12-4 | CASSFGLGQGGNQPQHF | TGTGCCAGCAGTTTCGGGTTAGGCCAGGGTGGCAATCAGCCCCAGCATTTT
NA | TRBJ1-1 | many | TRBV5-6 | CASSLTPTQPAFF | TGTGCCAGCAGCTTGACCCCCACTCAGCCCGCTTTCTTT
NA | TRBJ2-3 | few | TRBV11-2 | CASSLLESLADTQYF | TGTGCCAGCAGCTTATTGGAGAGTCTGGCAGATACGCAGTATTTT
NA | TRBJ1-6 | few | TRBV28 | CASSFWASDFYNSPLHF | TGTGCCAGCAGTTTTTGGGCGTCGGATTTCTATAATTCACCCCTCCACTTT
NA | TRBJ2-1 | few | TRBV5-1 | CASSLSGEGEQFF | TGCGCCAGCAGCTTGTCTGGAGAGGGTGAGCAGTTCTTC
NA | TRBJ2-1 | NA | TRBV21-1 | CASPTLLTNNEQSF | TGTGCCAGCCCGACGTTACTTACTAACAATGAGCAGTCCTTC
NA | TRBJ2-5 | many | TRBV5-6 | CASRGQETQYF | TGTGCCAGCAGGGGACAAGAGACCCAGTACTTC